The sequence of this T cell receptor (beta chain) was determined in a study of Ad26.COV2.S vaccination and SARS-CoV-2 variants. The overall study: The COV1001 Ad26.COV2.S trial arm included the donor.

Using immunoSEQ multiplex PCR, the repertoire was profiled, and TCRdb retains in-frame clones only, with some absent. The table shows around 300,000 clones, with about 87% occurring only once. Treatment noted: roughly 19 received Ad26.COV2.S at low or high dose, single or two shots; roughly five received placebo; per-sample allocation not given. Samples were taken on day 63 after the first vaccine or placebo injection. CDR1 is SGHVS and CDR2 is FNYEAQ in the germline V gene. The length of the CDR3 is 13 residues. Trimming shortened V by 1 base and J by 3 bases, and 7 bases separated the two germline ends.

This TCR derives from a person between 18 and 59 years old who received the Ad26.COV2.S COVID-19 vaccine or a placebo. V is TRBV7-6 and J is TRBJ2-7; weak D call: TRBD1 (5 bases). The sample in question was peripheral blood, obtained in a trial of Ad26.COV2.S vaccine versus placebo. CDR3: CASSLEDNYEQYF. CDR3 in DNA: TGTGCCAGCAGCTTAGAGGACAACTACGAGCAGTACTTC.